These T cell receptor beta chains were read from a single sample in a study of T-cell memory formation after mild COVID-19. TCRdb processed the 5' RACE reads anew with MiXCR; each CDR3 protein has one entry. There are about 360,000 distinct CDR3 sequences in the sample; roughly 14% occur only once, and 22% lies in the top ten. The sequenced sample consisted of PBMCs or a T cell subset sorted from them (not recorded which). These receptors were taken from a man between 18 and 35 years old who had mild COVID-19 (a few samples of this study predate the infection). Cell type and time point are not known. Each CDR3 is given with its conserved first and last residue. The order of the fields is D gene, J gene, clone size, V gene, CDR3 protein, CDR3 DNA. The D gene is left open where the match is weak. Rows give clone size only sometimes, using once, few, many, or a class for an expanded clone.

d_call: NA; j_call: TRBJ2-5; clone_size: many; v_call: TRBV4-2; cdr3_aa: CASSQDQGETQYF; cdr3_nt: TGTGCCAGCAGCCAAGATCAGGGGGAGACCCAGTACTTC
d_call: TRBD1; j_call: TRBJ1-2; clone_size: many; v_call: TRBV7-2; cdr3_aa: CASSPGTDGGGYTF; cdr3_nt: TGTGCCAGCAGCCCCGGGACAGATGGGGGCGGCTACACCTTC
d_call: TRBD1; j_call: TRBJ1-2; clone_size: NA; v_call: TRBV5-5; cdr3_aa: CASSSPGTGFGYTF; cdr3_nt: TGTGCCAGCAGCTCTCCCGGGACAGGGTTTGGCTACACCTTC
d_call: NA; j_call: TRBJ1-2; clone_size: NA; v_call: TRBV7-2; cdr3_aa: CASSLRGLVYGYTF; cdr3_nt: TGTGCCAGCAGCTTACGGGGACTCGTTTATGGCTACACCTTC
d_call: NA; j_call: TRBJ1-1; clone_size: NA; v_call: TRBV5-1; cdr3_aa: CASSFSGDTEAFF; cdr3_nt: TGCGCCAGCAGCTTTTCAGGGGACACTGAAGCTTTCTTT
d_call: TRBD1; j_call: TRBJ1-1; clone_size: few; v_call: TRBV7-9; cdr3_aa: CASSLSSGGFTEAFF; cdr3_nt: TGTGCCAGCAGCTTAAGCTCAGGGGGCTTTACTGAAGCTTTCTTT
d_call: NA; j_call: TRBJ1-1; clone_size: NA; v_call: TRBV30; cdr3_aa: CAWSARAGVTEAFF; cdr3_nt: TGTGCCTGGAGTGCGCGCGCGGGGGTCACTGAAGCTTTCTTT
d_call: NA; j_call: TRBJ1-2; clone_size: few; v_call: TRBV6-6; cdr3_aa: CASKDGDYGYTF; cdr3_nt: TGTGCCAGCAAGGACGGGGACTATGGCTACACCTTC
d_call: TRBD1; j_call: TRBJ2-4; clone_size: NA; v_call: TRBV2; cdr3_aa: CASSPDRGQGQYF; cdr3_nt: TGTGCCAGCAGTCCTGACAGGGGGCAGGGTCAGTACTTC
d_call: NA; j_call: TRBJ2-5; clone_size: NA; v_call: TRBV5-1; cdr3_aa: CASGIQRAETQYF; cdr3_nt: TGCGCCAGTGGGATCCAGCGGGCGGAGACCCAGTACTTC
d_call: NA; j_call: TRBJ1-4; clone_size: few; v_call: TRBV3-1; cdr3_aa: CASSLQGGREKLFF; cdr3_nt: TGTGCCAGCAGCCTGCAGGGAGGAAGAGAAAAACTGTTTTTT
d_call: NA; j_call: TRBJ2-7; clone_size: NA; v_call: TRBV29-1; cdr3_aa: CSVEDPVTYEQYF; cdr3_nt: TGCAGCGTTGAAGATCCCGTAACCTACGAGCAGTACTTC
d_call: NA; j_call: TRBJ1-1; clone_size: few; v_call: TRBV6-2/TRBV6-3; cdr3_aa: CASSSWYTEAFF; cdr3_nt: TGTGCCAGCAGTTCGTGGTACACTGAAGCTTTCTTT
d_call: TRBD1; j_call: TRBJ1-1; clone_size: NA; v_call: TRBV5-1; cdr3_aa: CASSFDFRDRELNTEAFF; cdr3_nt: TGCGCCAGCAGCTTTGACTTCCGGGACAGGGAACTTAACACTGAAGCTTTCTTT
d_call: TRBD2; j_call: TRBJ2-3; clone_size: NA; v_call: TRBV24-1; cdr3_aa: CATSALAGDSTDTQYF; cdr3_nt: TGTGCCACCAGTGCTCTAGCGGGGGATAGCACAGATACGCAGTATTTT
d_call: NA; j_call: TRBJ1-1; clone_size: NA; v_call: TRBV7-3; cdr3_aa: CASSLTVDSEAFF; cdr3_nt: TGTGCCAGCAGCTTAACGGTGGATTCTGAAGCTTTCTTT